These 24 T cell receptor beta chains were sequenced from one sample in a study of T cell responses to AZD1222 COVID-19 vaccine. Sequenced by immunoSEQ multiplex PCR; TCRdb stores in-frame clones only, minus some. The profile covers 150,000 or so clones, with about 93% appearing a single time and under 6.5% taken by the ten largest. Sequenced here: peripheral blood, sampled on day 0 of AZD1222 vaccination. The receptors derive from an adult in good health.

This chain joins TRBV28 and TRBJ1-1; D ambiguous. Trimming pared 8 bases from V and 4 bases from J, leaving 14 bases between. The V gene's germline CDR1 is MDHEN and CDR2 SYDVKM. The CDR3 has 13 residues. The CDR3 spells CASGIEAVTEAFF. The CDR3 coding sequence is TGTGCCAGCGGCATAGAGGCGGTCACTGAAGCTTTCTTT.

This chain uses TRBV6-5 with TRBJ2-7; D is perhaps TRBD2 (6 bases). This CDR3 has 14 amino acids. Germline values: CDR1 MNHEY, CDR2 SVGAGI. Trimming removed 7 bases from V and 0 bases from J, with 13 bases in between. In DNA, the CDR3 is TGTGCCAGCAACCGGGACTTAAACTCCTACGAGCAGTACTTC. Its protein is CASNRDLNSYEQYF.

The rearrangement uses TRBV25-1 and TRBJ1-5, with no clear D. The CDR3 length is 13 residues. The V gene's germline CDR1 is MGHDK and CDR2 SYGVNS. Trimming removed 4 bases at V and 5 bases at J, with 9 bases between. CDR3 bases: TGTGCCAGCAGTGGAGAGGTAGATCAGCCCCAGCATTTT. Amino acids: CASSGEVDQPQHF.

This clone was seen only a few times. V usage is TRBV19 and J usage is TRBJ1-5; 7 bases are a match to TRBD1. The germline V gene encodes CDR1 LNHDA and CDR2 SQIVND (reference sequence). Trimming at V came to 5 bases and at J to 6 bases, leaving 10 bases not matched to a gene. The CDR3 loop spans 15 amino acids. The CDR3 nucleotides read TGTGCCAGTAGTGTCCGGGACAGAGTGGGTCAGCCCCAGCATTTT. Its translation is CASSVRDRVGQPQHF.

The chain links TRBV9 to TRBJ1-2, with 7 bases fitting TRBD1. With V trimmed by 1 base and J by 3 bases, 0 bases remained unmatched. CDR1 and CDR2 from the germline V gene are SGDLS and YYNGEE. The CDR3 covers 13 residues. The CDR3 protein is CASSVTGDYGYTF. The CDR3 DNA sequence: TGTGCCAGCAGCGTAACAGGGGACTATGGCTACACCTTC.

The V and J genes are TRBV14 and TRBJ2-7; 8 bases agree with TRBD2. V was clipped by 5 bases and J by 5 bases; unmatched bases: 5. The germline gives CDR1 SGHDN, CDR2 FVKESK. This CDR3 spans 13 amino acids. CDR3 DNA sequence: TGTGCCAGCAGCGACGGGACTAGAGACGAGCAGTACTTC. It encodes CASSDGTRDEQYF.

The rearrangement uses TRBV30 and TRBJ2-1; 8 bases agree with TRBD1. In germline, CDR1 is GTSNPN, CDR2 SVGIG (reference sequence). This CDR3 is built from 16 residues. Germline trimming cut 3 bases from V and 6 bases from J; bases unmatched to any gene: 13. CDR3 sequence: CAWRVGGGQGTNEQFF. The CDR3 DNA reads TGTGCCTGGAGAGTCGGGGGAGGACAGGGAACCAATGAGCAGTTCTTC. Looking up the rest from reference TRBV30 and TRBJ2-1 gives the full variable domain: SQTIHQWPATLVQPVGSPLSLECTVEGTSNPNLYWYRQAAGRGLQLLFYSVGIGQISSEVPQNLSASRPQDRQFILSSKKLLLSDSGFYLCAWRVGGGQGTNEQFFGPGTRLTVL.

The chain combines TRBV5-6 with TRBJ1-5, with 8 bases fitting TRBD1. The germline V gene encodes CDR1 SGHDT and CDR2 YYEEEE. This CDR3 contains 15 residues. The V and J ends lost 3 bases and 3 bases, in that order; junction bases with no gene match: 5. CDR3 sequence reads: CASSWGTGHNQPQHF. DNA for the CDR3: TGTGCCAGCAGCTGGGGGACAGGCCACAATCAGCCCCAGCATTTT.

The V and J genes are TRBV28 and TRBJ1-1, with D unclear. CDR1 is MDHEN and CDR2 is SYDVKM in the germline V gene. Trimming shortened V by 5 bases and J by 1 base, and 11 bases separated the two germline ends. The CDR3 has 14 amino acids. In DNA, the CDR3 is TGTGCCAGCAGTCCTGGGGAGCCGAACACTGAAGCTTTCTTT. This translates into CASSPGEPNTEAFF.

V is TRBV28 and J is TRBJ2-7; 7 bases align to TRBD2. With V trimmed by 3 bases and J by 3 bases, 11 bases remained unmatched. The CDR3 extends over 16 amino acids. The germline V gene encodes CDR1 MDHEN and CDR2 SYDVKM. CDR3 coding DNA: TGTGCCAGCAGTTTGACCCGAAGTGGCGGGAGCTACGAGCAGTACTTC. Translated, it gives CASSLTRSGGSYEQYF.

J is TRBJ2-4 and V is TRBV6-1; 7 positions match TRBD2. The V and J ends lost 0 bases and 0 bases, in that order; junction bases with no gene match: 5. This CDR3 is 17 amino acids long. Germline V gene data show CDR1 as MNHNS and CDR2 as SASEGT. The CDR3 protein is CASSEAVGGTAKNIQYF. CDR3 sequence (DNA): TGTGCCAGCAGTGAAGCGGTGGGAGGGACAGCCAAAAACATTCAGTACTTC.

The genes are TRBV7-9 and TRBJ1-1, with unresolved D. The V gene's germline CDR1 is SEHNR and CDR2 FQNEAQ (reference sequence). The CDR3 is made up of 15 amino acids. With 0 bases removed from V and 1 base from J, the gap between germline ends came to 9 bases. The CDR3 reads CASSLAVHGNTEAFF. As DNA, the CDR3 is TGTGCCAGCAGCTTAGCGGTTCACGGGAACACTGAAGCTTTCTTT.

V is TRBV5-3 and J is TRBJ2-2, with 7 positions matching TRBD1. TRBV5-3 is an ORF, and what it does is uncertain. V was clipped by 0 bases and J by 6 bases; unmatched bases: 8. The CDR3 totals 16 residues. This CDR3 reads CARSLGQGSSAGELFF. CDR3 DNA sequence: TGTGCCAGAAGCTTGGGACAGGGAAGTTCGGCCGGGGAGCTGTTTTTT.

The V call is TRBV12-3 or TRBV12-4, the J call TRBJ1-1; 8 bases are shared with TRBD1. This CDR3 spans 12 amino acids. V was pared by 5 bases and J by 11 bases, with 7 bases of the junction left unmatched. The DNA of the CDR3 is TGTGCCAGCAGTCTAGGACAGGGAGCCGCTTTCTTT. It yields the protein CASSLGQGAAFF.

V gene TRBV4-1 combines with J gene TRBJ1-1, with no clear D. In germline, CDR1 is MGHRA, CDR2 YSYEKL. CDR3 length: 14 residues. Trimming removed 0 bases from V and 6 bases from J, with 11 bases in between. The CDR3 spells CASSQDLSFPEAFF. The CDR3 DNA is TGCGCCAGCAGCCAAGATTTGAGCTTCCCTGAAGCTTTCTTT.

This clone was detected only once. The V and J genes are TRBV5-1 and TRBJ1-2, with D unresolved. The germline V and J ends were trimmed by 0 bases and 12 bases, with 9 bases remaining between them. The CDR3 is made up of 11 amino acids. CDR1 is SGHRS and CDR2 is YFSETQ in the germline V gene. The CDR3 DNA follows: TGCGCCAGCAGCTTGGAAGGCAAGGACACCTTC. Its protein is CASSLEGKDTF.

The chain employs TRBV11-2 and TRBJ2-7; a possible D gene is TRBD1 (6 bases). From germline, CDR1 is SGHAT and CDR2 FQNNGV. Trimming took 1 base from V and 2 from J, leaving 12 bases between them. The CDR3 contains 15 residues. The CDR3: CASSLVDRLPYEQYF. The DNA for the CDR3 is TGTGCCAGCAGCTTAGTTGACAGGTTACCCTACGAGCAGTACTTC.

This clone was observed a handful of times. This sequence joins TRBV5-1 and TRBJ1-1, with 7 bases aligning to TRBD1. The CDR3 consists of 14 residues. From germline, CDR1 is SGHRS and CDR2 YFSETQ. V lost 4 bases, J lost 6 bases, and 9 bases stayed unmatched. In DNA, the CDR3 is TGCGCCAGCAGCGACGGGGACAGCCTGGCTGAAGCTTTCTTT. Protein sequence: CASSDGDSLAEAFF.

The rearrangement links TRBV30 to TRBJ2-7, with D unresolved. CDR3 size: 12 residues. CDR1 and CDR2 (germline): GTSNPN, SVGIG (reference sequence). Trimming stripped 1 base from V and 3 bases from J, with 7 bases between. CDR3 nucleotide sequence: TGTGCCTGGAGTGGAGACAACTACGAGCAGTACTTC. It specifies CAWSGDNYEQYF. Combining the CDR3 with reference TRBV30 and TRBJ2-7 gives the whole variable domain SQTIHQWPATLVQPVGSPLSLECTVEGTSNPNLYWYRQAAGRGLQLLFYSVGIGQISSEVPQNLSASRPQDRQFILSSKKLLLSDSGFYLCAWSGDNYEQYFGPGTRLTVT.

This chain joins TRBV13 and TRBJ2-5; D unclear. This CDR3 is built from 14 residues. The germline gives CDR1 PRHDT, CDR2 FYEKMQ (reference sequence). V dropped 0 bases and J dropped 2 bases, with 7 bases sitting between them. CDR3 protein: CASSLGRQQETQYF. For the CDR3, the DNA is TGTGCCAGCAGCTTAGGCCGGCAGCAAGAGACCCAGTACTTC.

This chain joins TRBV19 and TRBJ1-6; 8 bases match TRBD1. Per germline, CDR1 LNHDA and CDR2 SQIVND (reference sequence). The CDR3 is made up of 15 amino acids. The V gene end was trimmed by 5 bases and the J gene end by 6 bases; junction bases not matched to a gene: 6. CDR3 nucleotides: TGTGCCAGTAGTCTTCAGGGGGCGCGTAATTCACCCCTCCACTTT. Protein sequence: CASSLQGARNSPLHF.

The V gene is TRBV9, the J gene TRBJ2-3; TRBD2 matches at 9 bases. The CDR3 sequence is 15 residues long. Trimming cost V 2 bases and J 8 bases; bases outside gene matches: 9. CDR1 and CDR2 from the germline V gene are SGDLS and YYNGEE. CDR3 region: CASSVGLAGHGTQYF. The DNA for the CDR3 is TGTGCCAGCAGCGTTGGCCTAGCGGGGCATGGTACGCAGTATTTT. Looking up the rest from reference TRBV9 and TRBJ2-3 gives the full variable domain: DSGVTQTPKHLITATGQRVTLRCSPRSGDLSVYWYQQSLDQGLQFLIQYYNGEERAKGNILERFSAQQFPDLHSELNLSSLELGDSALYFCASSVGLAGHGTQYFGPGTRLTVL.

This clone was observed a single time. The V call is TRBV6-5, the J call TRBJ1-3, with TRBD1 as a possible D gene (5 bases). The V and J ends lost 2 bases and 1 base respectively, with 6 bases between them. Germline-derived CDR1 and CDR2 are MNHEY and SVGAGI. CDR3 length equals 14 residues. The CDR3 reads CASSYEGSGNTIYF. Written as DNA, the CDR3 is TGTGCCAGCAGTTACGAGGGGTCTGGAAACACCATATATTTT.

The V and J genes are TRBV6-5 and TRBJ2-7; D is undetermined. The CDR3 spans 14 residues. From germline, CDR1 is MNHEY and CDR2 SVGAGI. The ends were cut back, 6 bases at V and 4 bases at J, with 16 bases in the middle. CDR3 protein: CASSRHPDGYEQYF. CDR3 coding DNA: TGTGCCAGCAGCAGACACCCCGACGGGTACGAGCAGTACTTC.